This T cell receptor beta chain is from a study of shared clonotypes between healthy human individuals. Study results and limitations: It was expected that sequencing depth would affect clonotype sharing among donors. Among non-shared clonotypes, generation probabilities were lower than among those shared by all four donors.

The V gene lost 5 bases and the J gene lost 4 bases, with 14 bases spanning the gap. Germline loops: CDR1 SGHTA, CDR2 FQGTGA. The CDR3 spans 14 residues. At deep level, the assay was performed. Only in-frame clones appear in the TCRdb table, and some are missing; sequencing was by immunoSEQ multiplex PCR. The table lists a few million clones, roughly 90% of them singletons. Worth noting for this clone: Its antigen remains unidentified.

Sample: naive CD4+ T cells from PBMCs. This sample's subset: CD45RA+ positively selected. This sequence originates from a man between 18 and 35 years old in good health. Some clones in this sample may be carry-over from other donors' samples. The chain combines TRBV7-3 with TRBJ1-2; D not certain. CDR3 in DNA: TGTGCCAGCAGCCCAGACGCAACCATCTATGGCTACACCTTC. Its translation is CASSPDATIYGYTF.